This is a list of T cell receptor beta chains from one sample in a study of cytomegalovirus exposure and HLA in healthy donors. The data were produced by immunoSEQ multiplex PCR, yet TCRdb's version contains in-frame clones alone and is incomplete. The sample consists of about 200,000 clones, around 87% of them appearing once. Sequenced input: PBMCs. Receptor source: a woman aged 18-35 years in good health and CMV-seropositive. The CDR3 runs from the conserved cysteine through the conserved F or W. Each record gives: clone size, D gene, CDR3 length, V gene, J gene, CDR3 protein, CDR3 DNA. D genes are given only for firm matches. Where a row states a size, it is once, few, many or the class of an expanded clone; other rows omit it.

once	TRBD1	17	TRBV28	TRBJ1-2	CASSSNPGTGTNYGYTF	TGTGCCAGCAGTTCCAACCCCGGGACAGGAACTAACTATGGCTACACCTTC
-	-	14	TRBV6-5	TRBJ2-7	CASRWTSESYEQYF	TGTGCCAGCCGTTGGACATCGGAGTCCTACGAGCAGTACTTC
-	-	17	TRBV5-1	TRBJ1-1	CASSLGSSIQLNTEAFF	TGCGCCAGCAGCTTGGGGAGCTCGATACAATTGAACACTGAAGCTTTCTTT
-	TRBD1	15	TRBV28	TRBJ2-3	CASSSGQGKTDTQYF	TGTGCCAGCAGTTCGGGACAGGGGAAAACAGATACGCAGTATTTT
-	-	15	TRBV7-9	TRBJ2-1	CASSQFITRSDEQFF	TGTGCCAGCAGCCAGTTCATTACTAGATCCGATGAGCAGTTCTTC
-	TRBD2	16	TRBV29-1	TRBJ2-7	CSASGDLAGSSYEQYF	TGCAGCGCCAGCGGCGATCTAGCGGGGAGCTCCTACGAGCAGTACTTC
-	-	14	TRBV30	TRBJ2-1	CALTLTGLGNEQFF	TGTGCCTTGACTTTAACAGGGTTGGGCAATGAGCAGTTCTTC
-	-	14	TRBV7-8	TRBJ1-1	CASTFSRGGTEAFF	TGTGCCAGCACCTTCAGCAGGGGCGGCACTGAAGCTTTCTTT
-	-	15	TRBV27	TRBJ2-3	CASRTAVLSPDTQYF	TGTGCCAGCAGAACAGCGGTCCTGAGCCCAGATACGCAGTATTTT
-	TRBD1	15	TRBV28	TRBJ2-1	CASTDRDSPYNEQFF	TGTGCCAGCACTGACCGGGACAGTCCCTACAATGAGCAGTTCTTC
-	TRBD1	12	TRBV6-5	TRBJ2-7	CASGDRGSEQYF	TGTGCCAGCGGAGACAGGGGTAGCGAGCAGTACTTC
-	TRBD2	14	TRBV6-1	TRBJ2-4	CASSGGGSQNIQYF	TGTGCCAGCAGTGGCGGGGGGTCCCAAAACATTCAGTACTTC
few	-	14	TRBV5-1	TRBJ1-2	CASSFDRTNYGYTF	TGCGCCAGCAGCTTTGACAGGACTAACTATGGCTACACCTTC
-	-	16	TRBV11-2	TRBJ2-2	CASSLDGQDNTGELFF	TGTGCCAGCAGCTTAGATGGGCAGGATAACACCGGGGAGCTGTTTTTT
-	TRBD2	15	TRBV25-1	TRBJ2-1	CASSGERERSNEQFF	TGTGCCAGCAGCGGGGAGCGGGAAAGAAGTAATGAGCAGTTCTTC
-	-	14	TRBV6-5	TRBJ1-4	CASRRQSLNEKLFF	TGTGCCAGCAGAAGACAGAGCCTTAATGAAAAACTGTTTTTT
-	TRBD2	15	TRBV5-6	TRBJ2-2	CASSLLAGGGGELFF	TGTGCCAGCAGTTTACTAGCGGGAGGTGGTGGGGAGCTGTTTTTT
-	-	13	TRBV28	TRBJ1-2	CASSQQGLHGYTF	TGTGCCAGCAGTCAGCAGGGTCTACATGGCTACACCTTC
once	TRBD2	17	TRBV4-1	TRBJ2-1	CASSPPPLAPSYNEQFF	TGCGCCAGCAGCCCACCTCCACTAGCGCCCTCCTACAATGAGCAGTTCTTC
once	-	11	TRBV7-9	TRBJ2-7	CASSFFYEQYF	TGTGCCAGCAGCTTCTTCTACGAGCAGTACTTC
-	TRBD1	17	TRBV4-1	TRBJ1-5	CASSQTETGDSNQPQHF	TGCGCCAGCAGCCAAACAGAAACAGGGGATAGCAATCAGCCCCAGCATTTT
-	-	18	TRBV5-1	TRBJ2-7	CASSLEVRLGRQNYEQYF	TGCGCCAGCAGCTTGGAAGTTCGTCTGGGAAGACAGAACTACGAGCAGTACTTC
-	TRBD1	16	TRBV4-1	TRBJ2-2	CASSQPGTGNTGELFF	TGCGCCAGCAGCCAACCTGGGACAGGGAACACCGGGGAGCTGTTTTTT
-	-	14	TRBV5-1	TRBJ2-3	CASSSRLGHPSQYF	TGCGCCAGCAGCTCTAGACTAGGCCACCCATCGCAGTATTTT